Listed here are 15 T cell receptor beta chains from one sample, sequenced in a study of beta chain features in type 1 diabetes. Expressed TCRB transcripts were sequenced because the isolated RNA had all been reverse transcribed beforehand. Repertoires were generated with immunoSEQ multiplex PCR, while TCRdb's copy carries only in-frame clones and drops some. The data contain hundreds of thousands of clones, 10% to 15% of them seen just once; the ten biggest clones take up more than 0.015%. Specimen: naive CD4+ T cells from blood. The source of these receptors is a man aged 18 to 30 in good health.

This chain links TRBV7-8 with TRBJ2-7, with unresolved D. The CDR3 runs to 15 residues. V lost 0 bases to trimming and J lost 0 bases, with 9 bases between them. Per the germline V gene, CDR1 is SGHVS and CDR2 is FQNEAQ. This CDR3 reads CASSLALSGSYEQYF. For the CDR3, the DNA is TGTGCCAGCAGCTTAGCCTTGTCGGGCTCCTACGAGCAGTACTTC.

This chain uses TRBV28 with TRBJ1-5; 9 positions match TRBD1. Germline V gene lookup returns CDR1 MDHEN and CDR2 SYDVKM. The length of the CDR3 is 13 residues. After removal of 6 bases from V and 8 bases from J, the junction contained 5 bases not matched to a gene. The CDR3 loop reads CASRITGGKPQHF. CDR3 DNA: TGTGCCAGCAGAATAACAGGGGGCAAGCCCCAGCATTTT.

In its sample, this clone was seen a few times. The rearrangement joins TRBV30 to TRBJ2-2, with D maybe TRBD1 (5 bases). The CDR3 is 15 amino acids. Germline V gene data show CDR1 as GTSNPN and CDR2 as SVGIG (reference sequence). Trimming stripped 4 bases from V and 3 bases from J, with 15 bases between. The CDR3 DNA sequence: TGTGCCTGGAATATCGACAGCCGGTACACCGGGGAGCTGTTTTTT. Encoded protein: CAWNIDSRYTGELFF.

This clone was found a few times. The V and J genes are TRBV30 and TRBJ1-4; 7 positions match TRBD1. With 3 bases clipped from V and 8 bases from J, the junction kept 9 bases outside the gene matches. Germline CDR1 reads GTSNPN; CDR2 reads SVGIG (reference sequence). This CDR3 is 14 amino acids long. CDR3 nucleotides: TGTGCCTGGAGCCCAGGGGGACCGGGAGAAAAACTGTTTTTT. As protein: CAWSPGGPGEKLFF.

CDR3 DNA: TGTGCCAGCAGCCCGCAACTAGGGCAAGAGACCCAGTACTTC. This gives the protein CASSPQLGQETQYF. The chain has TRBV7-7 and TRBJ2-5, with D tentatively TRBD2 (5 bases). The ends were cut back, 5 bases at V and 2 bases at J, with 12 bases in the middle. The CDR3 totals 14 residues. Germline-derived CDR1 and CDR2 are SSHAT and FNYEAQ (reference sequence).

The CDR3 bases are TGCGCCAGCAGCTTGGCCAGTTCGAACACTGAAGCTTTCTTT. This codes for CASSLASSNTEAFF. The gene calls are TRBV5-1 and TRBJ1-1; D not certain. The CDR3 consists of 14 residues. Germline values: CDR1 SGHRS, CDR2 YFSETQ. V was clipped by 0 bases and J by 1 base, with 7 bases between them.

The CDR3 loop is CASSSRNSYNEQFF. Written as DNA, the CDR3 is TGTGCCAGTAGTAGCAGGAACTCCTACAATGAGCAGTTCTTC. The chain carries TRBV19 and TRBJ2-1; D unclear. The V end was cut by 4 bases, the J end by 0 bases, with 7 bases between. Germline V gene sequence: CDR1 LNHDA, CDR2 SQIVND (reference sequence). The CDR3 is 14 amino acids.

V gene TRBV27 combines with J gene TRBJ2-3, with TRBD1 matching over 9 bases. The CDR3 contains 14 residues. J gave up 5 bases and V 4 bases, and 4 bases lay outside the gene matches. Germline CDR1 is MNHEY and CDR2 is SMNVEV (reference sequence). This CDR3 reads CASSWTGVGDTQYF. In nucleotides, the CDR3 is TGTGCCAGCAGTTGGACAGGGGTGGGAGATACGCAGTATTTT.

This clone has more than one count but fewer than ten. The chain couples TRBV2 to TRBJ2-7, with a weak D call TRBD2 (5 bases). The CDR3 runs 15 residues. Germline-derived CDR1 and CDR2 are SNHLY and FYNNEI. The germline V and J ends were trimmed by 1 base and 3 bases, with 13 bases remaining between them. The CDR3 DNA reads as TGTGCCAGCAGTGAAGGGAGGTGGCACAGCTACGAGCAGTACTTC. It specifies CASSEGRWHSYEQYF.

This chain connects TRBV9 to TRBJ2-5; D perhaps matches TRBD1 (6 bases). Germline CDR1 reads SGDLS; CDR2 reads YYNGEE. V was shortened by 0 bases and J by 9 bases, with 15 bases between the two germline ends. The CDR3 has 14 amino acids. CDR3 bases: TGTGCCAGCAGCGTAGGGACAGCCTCTGCGGCCCAGTACTTC. Translated, it gives CASSVGTASAAQYF.

In its sample, this clone was seen a few times. V and J are TRBV7-2 and TRBJ1-2; D is uncertain. This CDR3 spans 15 amino acids. The germline V gene encodes CDR1 SGHTA and CDR2 FQGNSA. V dropped 4 bases and J dropped 0 bases, with 12 bases sitting between them. The CDR3 coding sequence is TGTGCCAGCAGCTCGCTAGCGATCCCTAACTATGGCTACACCTTC. It encodes CASSSLAIPNYGYTF.

This clone was observed a few times. The CDR3 is CASSLDDARAYYGYTF. As DNA, the CDR3 is TGTGCCAGCAGCTTGGATGATGCCCGCGCTTACTATGGCTACACCTTC. V is TRBV5-4 and J is TRBJ1-2; no reliable D call. The CDR3 covers 16 residues. The germline V gene has CDR1 SGHNT and CDR2 YYREEE (reference sequence). Trimming pared 0 bases from V and 3 bases from J, leaving 15 bases between.

This clone has only a few counts. CDR3 bases: TGTGCCAGCAGCCCCCAAGGGAGGTACAATGAGCAGTTCTTC. Translating gives CASSPQGRYNEQFF. V gene TRBV9 combines with J gene TRBJ2-1, with a weak D call TRBD2 (6 bases). The CDR3 runs 14 residues. Trimming removed 4 bases from V and 4 bases from J, with 12 bases in between. Germline V gene lookup returns CDR1 SGDLS and CDR2 YYNGEE.

The chain has TRBV7-9 and TRBJ2-3; 9 positions match TRBD2. The ends lost 5 bases at V and 3 bases at J; junction bases unmatched: 6. Per germline, CDR1 SEHNR and CDR2 FQNEAQ (reference sequence). CDR3 size: 15 residues. CDR3 DNA: TGTGCCAGCAGCCAGCGGGGGGTCGGAACAGATACGCAGTATTTT. Protein sequence: CASSQRGVGTDTQYF. The full variable domain, rest sourced from reference TRBV7-9 and TRBJ2-3, is DTGVSQNPRHKITKRGQNVTFRCDPISEHNRLYWYRQTLGQGPEFLTYFQNEAQLEKSRLLSDRFSAERPKGSFSTLEIQRTEQGDSAMYLCASSQRGVGTDTQYFGPGTRLTVL.

The chain has TRBV5-6 and TRBJ2-1; D is perhaps TRBD2 (6 bases). The CDR3 runs to 14 residues. Germline V gene data show CDR1 as SGHDT and CDR2 as YYEEEE. The germline V and J ends were trimmed by 3 bases and 9 bases, with 16 bases remaining between them. CDR3 DNA: TGTGCCAGCAGCTCCCCTGTCCGGGGAGGTGAGCAGTTCTTC. This codes for CASSSPVRGGEQFF.